The text below deals with one TCR beta chain. Antigen: not known. The germline V gene has CDR1 LGHNA and CDR2 YNFKEQ. Trimming took off 0 bases at V and 5 bases at J, with 20 bases between the two ends. The CDR3 totals 18 residues. The data derive from a study of shared clonotypes between healthy human individuals. Overall study results and limits: Larger estimated richness was generally recorded for naive subsets relative to memory subsets. About 5% was the fraction of naive CD4 clonotypes found shared across several donors.

Using immunoSEQ multiplex PCR, the repertoire was profiled, and TCRdb retains in-frame clones only, with some absent. The sample includes about 2 million clones, 90% to 95% of them seen just once. The TCR originated in a man younger than 35 in good health. What was sequenced was naive CD4+ T cells sorted from blood. Noted subset: CD45RA+ positively selected. V gene TRBV4-2 combines with J gene TRBJ2-1; D may correspond to TRBD1 or TRBD2 (5 bases each). The DNA of the CDR3 is TGTGCCAGCAGCCAAGATCGGGACCCAGGACGCCCCAACAATGAGCAGTTCTTC. It is translated as CASSQDRDPGRPNNEQFF.